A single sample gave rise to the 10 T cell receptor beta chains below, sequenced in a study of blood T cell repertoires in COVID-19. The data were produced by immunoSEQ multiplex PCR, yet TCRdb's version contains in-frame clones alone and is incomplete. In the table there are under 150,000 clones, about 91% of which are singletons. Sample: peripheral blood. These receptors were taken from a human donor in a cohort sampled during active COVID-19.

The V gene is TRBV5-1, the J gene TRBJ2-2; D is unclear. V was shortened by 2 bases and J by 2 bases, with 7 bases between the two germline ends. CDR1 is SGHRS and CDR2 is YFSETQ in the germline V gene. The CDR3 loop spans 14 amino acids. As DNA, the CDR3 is TGCGCCAGCAGCTTTGACACAAACACCGGGGAGCTGTTTTTT. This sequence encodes CASSFDTNTGELFF.

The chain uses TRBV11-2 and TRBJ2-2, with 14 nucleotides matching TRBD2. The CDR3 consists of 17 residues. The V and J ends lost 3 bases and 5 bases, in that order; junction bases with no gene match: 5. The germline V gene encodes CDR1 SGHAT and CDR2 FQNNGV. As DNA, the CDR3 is TGTGCCAGCAGCTTCGGACTAGCGGGGGGTCGGACCGGGGAGCTGTTTTTT. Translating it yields CASSFGLAGGRTGELFF.

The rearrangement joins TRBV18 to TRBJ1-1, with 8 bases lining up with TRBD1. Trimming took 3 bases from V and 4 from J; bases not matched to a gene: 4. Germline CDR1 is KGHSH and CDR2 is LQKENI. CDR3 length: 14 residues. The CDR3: CASSPDRGATEAFF. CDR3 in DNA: TGTGCCAGCTCACCTGACAGGGGCGCCACTGAAGCTTTCTTT.

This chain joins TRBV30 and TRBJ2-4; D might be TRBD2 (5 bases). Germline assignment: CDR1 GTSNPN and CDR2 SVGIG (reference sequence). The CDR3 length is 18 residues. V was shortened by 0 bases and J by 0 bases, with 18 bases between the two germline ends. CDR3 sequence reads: CAWSVTPLGEVAKNIQYF. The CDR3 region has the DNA TGTGCCTGGAGTGTAACCCCCCTCGGGGAAGTAGCCAAAAACATTCAGTACTTC.

In DNA, the CDR3 is TGTGCCAGCAGCGTAGATGGCGGGGGGGCGAATGAGCAGTTCTTC. Translated, it gives CASSVDGGGANEQFF. The V gene is TRBV9, the J gene TRBJ2-1; TRBD2 matches 9 bases. The CDR3 contains 15 residues. Germline-derived CDR1 and CDR2 are SGDLS and YYNGEE. Losses at the gene ends were 0 bases for V and 7 bases for J; bases not matched to a gene: 5.

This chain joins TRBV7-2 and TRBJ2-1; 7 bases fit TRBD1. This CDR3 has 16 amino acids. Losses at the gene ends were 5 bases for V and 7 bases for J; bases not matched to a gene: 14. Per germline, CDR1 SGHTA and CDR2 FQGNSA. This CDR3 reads CASSLGSEDRKNEQFF. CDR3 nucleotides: TGTGCCAGCAGCCTAGGGAGTGAGGACAGGAAAAATGAGCAGTTCTTC. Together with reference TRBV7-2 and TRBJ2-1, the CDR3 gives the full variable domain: GAGVSQSPSNKVTEKGKDVELRCDPISGHTALYWYRQSLGQGLEFLIYFQGNSAPDKSGLPSDRFSAERTGGSVSTLTIQRTQQEDSAVYLCASSLGSEDRKNEQFFGPGTRLTVL.

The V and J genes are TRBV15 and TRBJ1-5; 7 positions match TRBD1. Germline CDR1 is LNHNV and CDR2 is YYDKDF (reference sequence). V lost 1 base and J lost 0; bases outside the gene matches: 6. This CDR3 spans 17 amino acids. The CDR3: CATSRGTGLYSNQPQHF. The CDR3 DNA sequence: TGTGCCACCAGCAGAGGGACAGGCCTCTATAGCAATCAGCCCCAGCATTTT.

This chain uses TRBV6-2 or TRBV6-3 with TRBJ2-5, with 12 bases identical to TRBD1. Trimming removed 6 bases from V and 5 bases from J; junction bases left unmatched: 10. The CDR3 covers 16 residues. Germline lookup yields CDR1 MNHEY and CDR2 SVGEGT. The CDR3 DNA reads TGTGCCAGCAGCACAAGGGACAGGGGGCGCGAGGAGACCCAGTACTTC. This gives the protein CASSTRDRGREETQYF.

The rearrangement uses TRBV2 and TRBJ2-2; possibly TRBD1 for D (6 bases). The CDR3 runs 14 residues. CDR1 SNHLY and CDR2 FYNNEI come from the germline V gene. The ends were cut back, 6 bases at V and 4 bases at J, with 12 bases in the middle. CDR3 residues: CASRRDTGTGELFF. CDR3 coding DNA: TGTGCCAGCAGGAGGGACACGGGCACCGGGGAGCTGTTTTTT.

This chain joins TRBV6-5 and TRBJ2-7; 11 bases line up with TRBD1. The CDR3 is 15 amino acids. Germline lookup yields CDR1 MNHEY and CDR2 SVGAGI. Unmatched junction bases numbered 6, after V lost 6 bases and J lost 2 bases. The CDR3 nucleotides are TGTGCCAGCAGCCAGGACAGGGGGCTTCCCTACGAGCAGTACTTC. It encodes CASSQDRGLPYEQYF.